This TCR beta chain stems from a study of PD-1 blockade in classical Hodgkin lymphoma. Germline-derived CDR1 and CDR2 are LNHNV and YYDKDF (reference sequence). The CDR3 is 15 residues long. The trim removed 5 bases at V and 6 bases at J, leaving 7 bases unmatched. Only in-frame clones appear in the TCRdb table, and some are missing; sequencing was by immunoSEQ multiplex PCR. The repertoire holds 95,000 to 100,000 clones, with around 88% as singletons. Study-level findings and limits: The causes of the repertoire differences, possibly disease activity or prior therapy, remain undefined.

Exposure to brentuximab vedotin varied, and each patient had relapsed following autologous stem cell transplantation. On this clone: Its antigen is unidentified.

The chain employs TRBV15 and TRBJ2-1; 10 nucleotides agree with TRBD1. The material sequenced was peripheral blood mononuclear cells (PBMCs), taken before the second cycle of nivolumab. The TCR sequence derives from a human donor with classical Hodgkin lymphoma. CDR3 sequence reads: CATSGAGQGINEQFF. As DNA, the CDR3 is TGTGCCACCAGCGGCGCGGGACAGGGGATCAATGAGCAGTTCTTC. Full variable domain (missing parts from reference TRBV15 and TRBJ2-1): DAMVIQNPRYQVTQFGKPVTLSCSQTLNHNVMYWYQQKSSQAPKLLFHYYDKDFNNEADTPDNFQSRRPNTSFCFLDIRSPGLGDTAMYLCATSGAGQGINEQFFGPGTRLTVL.